The 28 T cell receptor beta chains below come from one sample, sequenced in a study of blood T cell repertoires in COVID-19. Clones were sequenced by immunoSEQ multiplex PCR, and TCRdb holds only the in-frame ones, with some missing. The profile shows about 300,000 clones, roughly 89% of them singletons. The specimen sequenced was PBMCs or T cells enriched from blood (not recorded which). The receptor source for this set is a woman under 30 with acute COVID-19.

The rearrangement uses TRBV7-3 and TRBJ2-7, with TRBD1 matching 10 bases. The CDR3 has 13 residues. V shed 4 bases and J 8 bases; nucleotides not matched to a gene: 5. Germline CDR1 SGHTA, CDR2 FQGTGA. The DNA for the CDR3 is TGTGCCAGCAGCTCGGACAGGGGGTACCAGCAGTACTTC. Protein: CASSSDRGYQQYF.

The chain carries TRBV10-3 and TRBJ1-1, with D possibly being TRBD1 (6 bases). Germline-derived CDR1 and CDR2 are ENHRY and SYGVKD. Trimming shortened V by 5 bases and J by 7 bases, and 17 bases separated the two germline ends. The CDR3 sequence is 14 residues long. CDR3 in amino acids: CAISQDSLGGEAFF. The CDR3 nucleotides read TGTGCCATCAGTCAGGACAGCTTAGGGGGTGAAGCTTTCTTT.

The chain employs TRBV12-3 or TRBV12-4 and TRBJ1-2; D gene unclear. There are 11 residues in the CDR3. Trimming took 9 bases from V and 4 from J, leaving 9 bases between them. The CDR3 coding sequence is TGTGCCAGTTCGGGTGGCTATGGCTACACCTTC. Its protein product is CASSGGYGYTF.

The chain uses TRBV11-1 and TRBJ2-1, with 7 bases identical to TRBD2. Trimming removed 2 bases from V and 8 bases from J; junction bases left unmatched: 6. The CDR3 contains 14 residues. Germline loops: CDR1 SGHAT, CDR2 FQDESV (reference sequence). DNA for the CDR3: TGTGCCAGCAGCTTACGCGGGAGATCCGATGAGCAGTTCTTC. This sequence encodes CASSLRGRSDEQFF. Looking up the rest from reference TRBV11-1 and TRBJ2-1 gives the full variable domain: EAEVAQSPRYKITEKSQAVAFWCDPISGHATLYWYRQILGQGPELLVQFQDESVVDDSQLPKDRFSAERLKGVDSTLKIQPAELGDSAMYLCASSLRGRSDEQFFGPGTRLTVL.

The gene calls are TRBV27 and TRBJ2-7; 11 positions agree with TRBD1. This CDR3 is 16 amino acids long. With V trimmed by 2 bases and J by 1 base, 4 bases remained unmatched. In germline, CDR1 is MNHEY, CDR2 SMNVEV (reference sequence). The CDR3 protein is CASSLRGTGGSYEQYF. CDR3 in DNA: TGTGCCAGCAGTTTACGGGGGACAGGGGGTTCCTACGAGCAGTACTTC.

The chain carries TRBV5-1 and TRBJ1-4, with TRBD1 as a possible D gene (6 bases). CDR1 SGHRS and CDR2 YFSETQ come from the germline V gene. The CDR3 has 15 residues. V was shortened by 2 bases and J by 3 bases, with 11 bases between the two germline ends. In DNA form, the CDR3 reads TGCGCCAGCAGCTTTCACAGGGCCTCTAATGAAAAACTGTTTTTT. This gives the protein CASSFHRASNEKLFF.

This chain joins TRBV7-9 and TRBJ1-2; 9 bases fit TRBD1. V was pared by 6 bases and J by 7 bases, with 12 bases of the junction left unmatched. Germline V gene sequence: CDR1 SEHNR, CDR2 FQNEAQ (reference sequence). The CDR3 consists of 15 residues. In DNA form, the CDR3 reads TGTGCCAGCAGAAGAACCGGGACAGGGAGACCTGGCTACACCTTC. Translation gives CASRRTGTGRPGYTF.

The rearrangement uses TRBV28 and TRBJ1-2, with TRBD1 identical over 7 bases. This CDR3 contains 14 residues. With 4 bases clipped from V and 4 bases from J, the junction kept 6 bases outside the gene matches. The germline CDR1 and CDR2 sequences are MDHEN and SYDVKM. The CDR3 bases are TGTGCCAGCAGTTACCGGGACAGCTCCTATGGCTACACCTTC. Its translation is CASSYRDSSYGYTF.

V is TRBV19 and J is TRBJ2-5, with 11 nucleotides matching TRBD2. After removal of 4 bases from V and 0 bases from J, the junction contained 10 bases not matched to a gene. The CDR3 covers 18 residues. Per germline, CDR1 LNHDA and CDR2 SQIVND (reference sequence). The chain's CDR3 is CASSSNLLAGVHQETQYF. The DNA of the CDR3 is TGTGCCAGTAGTAGCAACCTACTAGCGGGAGTGCACCAAGAGACCCAGTACTTC.

The V call is TRBV15, the J call TRBJ2-7, with 7 bases identical to TRBD1. CDR1 and CDR2 from the germline V gene are LNHNV and YYDKDF (reference sequence). V dropped 0 bases and J dropped 7; count of bases not matched to a gene: 9. This CDR3 is built from 15 residues. CDR3 sequence: CATSRDLPGGAEQYF. CDR3 bases: TGTGCCACCAGCAGAGATTTGCCAGGGGGTGCGGAGCAGTACTTC.

The chain carries TRBV28 and TRBJ2-2; 10 bases align to TRBD2. The trim removed 6 bases at V and 6 bases at J, leaving 16 bases unmatched. Germline loops: CDR1 MDHEN, CDR2 SYDVKM. The CDR3 runs to 18 residues. In DNA, the CDR3 is TGTGCCAGCAGCCCACGGTTCGGGGCTAGCGGGAGCCCCGGGGAGCTGTTTTTT. This encodes CASSPRFGASGSPGELFF. The variable domain in full, completed from reference TRBV28 and TRBJ2-2, reads DVKVTQSSRYLVKRTGEKVFLECVQDMDHENMFWYRQDPGLGLRLIYFSYDVKMKEKGDIPEGYSVSREKKERFSLILESASTNQTSMYLCASSPRFGASGSPGELFFGEGSRLTVL.

This chain uses TRBV6-5 with TRBJ1-1, with D tentatively TRBD1 (6 bases). This CDR3 has 14 residues. V lost 0 bases to trimming and J lost 1 base, with 6 bases between them. Germline lookup yields CDR1 MNHEY and CDR2 SVGAGI. The CDR3 protein is CASSYSTGNTEAFF. In DNA form, the CDR3 reads TGTGCCAGCAGTTACTCGACAGGGAACACTGAAGCTTTCTTT.

The rearrangement uses TRBV7-9 and TRBJ1-1, with 10 bases lining up with TRBD1. After removal of 6 bases from V and 4 bases from J, the junction contained 2 bases not matched to a gene. This CDR3 is built from 13 residues. Per the germline V gene, CDR1 is SEHNR and CDR2 is FQNEAQ (reference sequence). The CDR3 spells CASRRTGGTEAFF. The CDR3, as DNA: TGTGCCAGCAGACGGACAGGGGGCACTGAAGCTTTCTTT.

The chain combines TRBV6-5 with TRBJ2-1, with 13 bases fitting TRBD2. J lost 8 bases, V lost 0 bases, and 4 bases had no gene match. CDR1 is MNHEY and CDR2 is SVGAGI in the germline V gene. The CDR3 spans 16 residues. CDR3 residues: CASSYSGLAGDYEQFF. The CDR3, as DNA: TGTGCCAGCAGTTACTCCGGACTAGCGGGAGACTATGAGCAGTTCTTC.

The rearrangement joins TRBV7-9 to TRBJ1-6, with D uncertain. V dropped 1 base and J dropped 8 bases, with 6 bases sitting between them. Germline values: CDR1 SEHNR, CDR2 FQNEAQ (reference sequence). This CDR3 has 13 residues. The CDR3: CASSLVRDSPLHF. In DNA, the CDR3 is TGTGCCAGCAGCTTAGTGAGGGATTCACCCCTCCACTTT.

The V call is TRBV4-1, the J call TRBJ2-2, with 7 bases lining up with TRBD2. Germline V gene data show CDR1 as MGHRA and CDR2 as YSYEKL. CDR3 length: 15 residues. The J segment lost 4 bases and the V segment lost 0 bases, leaving 2 bases of the junction unmatched. CDR3 amino acids: CASSQDLAVTGELFF. CDR3 sequence (DNA): TGCGCCAGCAGCCAAGACCTAGCGGTCACCGGGGAGCTGTTTTTT.

The chain links TRBV19 to TRBJ1-2; 8 bases line up with TRBD1. The germline V gene has CDR1 LNHDA and CDR2 SQIVND (reference sequence). This CDR3 spans 15 amino acids. V lost 6 bases, J lost 5 bases, and 11 bases stayed unmatched. DNA of the CDR3: TGTGCCAGTAGGGACGAGCTTACAGGGGGTTATGGCTACACCTTC. It encodes CASRDELTGGYGYTF.

This clone came up once. The V gene is TRBV5-1, the J gene TRBJ2-7; TRBD1 aligns across 8 bases. Germline assignment: CDR1 SGHRS and CDR2 YFSETQ. The J segment lost 1 base and the V segment lost 4 bases, leaving 10 bases of the junction unmatched. This CDR3 region has 16 residues. CDR3 in amino acids: CASSPRDRGESYEQYF. For the CDR3, the DNA is TGCGCCAGCAGCCCACGAGACAGGGGCGAGTCCTACGAGCAGTACTTC.

This clone was observed at least ten times. This chain uses TRBV6-5 with TRBJ1-1, with TRBD1 identical over 8 bases. Per germline, CDR1 MNHEY and CDR2 SVGAGI. V shed 6 bases, J shed 12 bases, and the junction held 18 bases outside the gene matches. The CDR3 length is 15 residues. The chain's CDR3 is CASSLEPATGDLSFF. In DNA, the CDR3 is TGTGCCAGCAGCCTAGAACCAGCGACAGGGGATCTGTCTTTCTTT.

The CDR3 sequence: CASSPLQVGPYQETQYF. Here the CDR3 DNA reads TGTGCCAGCTCACCTTTACAGGTGGGCCCGTACCAAGAGACCCAGTACTTC. The chain has TRBV18 and TRBJ2-5, with D possibly matching TRBD1 (5 bases). The CDR3 length is 17 residues. Trimming removed 3 bases from V and 0 bases from J, with 17 bases in between. Germline CDR1 KGHSH, CDR2 LQKENI.

The chain couples TRBV19 to TRBJ2-7, with 9 bases lining up with TRBD2. Germline V gene lookup returns CDR1 LNHDA and CDR2 SQIVND (reference sequence). The V segment lost 4 bases and the J segment 0 bases; nucleotides outside the gene matches: 22. The CDR3 loop spans 21 amino acids. For the CDR3, the DNA is TGTGCCAGTAGTAGGGGACTAGCTCTAAACCCAAGCCAAAGGAGCTCCTACGAGCAGTACTTC. Protein: CASSRGLALNPSQRSSYEQYF.

The rearrangement joins TRBV5-4 to TRBJ2-2, with 8 positions matching TRBD1. Trimming took 6 bases from V and 0 from J; bases not matched to a gene: 10. This CDR3 has 17 residues. Germline CDR1 SGHNT, CDR2 YYREEE (reference sequence). CDR3 bases: TGTGCCAGCAACATTTGGACAGGGTTCGCGAACACCGGGGAGCTGTTTTTT. Translated: CASNIWTGFANTGELFF.

This CDR3 is CASRPDTTGELFF. Written as DNA, the CDR3 is TGTGCCAGCAGGCCCGACACAACCGGGGAGCTGTTTTTT. The J gene is TRBJ2-2, the V gene TRBV2; D remains unclear. The CDR3 sequence is 13 residues long. V lost 6 bases to trimming and J lost 5 bases, with 10 bases between them. Germline CDR1 SNHLY, CDR2 FYNNEI.

The chain links TRBV9 to TRBJ2-5; TRBD2 matches 11 bases. This CDR3 region has 16 residues. V shed 3 bases, J shed 3 bases, and the junction held 7 bases outside the gene matches. CDR1 and CDR2 from the germline V gene are SGDLS and YYNGEE. The CDR3 region is CASSARRLAGKETQYF. Written as DNA, the CDR3 is TGTGCCAGCAGCGCCAGGAGACTAGCGGGAAAAGAGACCCAGTACTTC.

The chain couples TRBV11-3 to TRBJ2-1, with D tentatively TRBD1 (5 bases). V lost 2 bases and J 9 bases, leaving 14 bases between the germline ends. The CDR3 is made up of 14 amino acids. CDR1 and CDR2 (germline): SGHNT, YENEEA. CDR3 in DNA: TGTGCCAGCAGCTTACAGGGCACCCACGGTGAGCAGTTCTTC. This codes for CASSLQGTHGEQFF.

The chain couples TRBV30 to TRBJ1-1; D is undetermined. The CDR3 has 11 residues. Trimming stripped 2 bases from V and 7 bases from J, with 8 bases between. The germline V gene encodes CDR1 GTSNPN and CDR2 SVGIG (reference sequence). The chain's CDR3 is CAWSPGDEAFF. The CDR3 DNA is TGTGCCTGGAGTCCCGGAGATGAAGCTTTCTTT.

J is TRBJ2-2 and V is TRBV5-4, with a weak D call TRBD2 (5 bases). This CDR3 has 15 amino acids. V was cut by 7 bases and J by 5 bases, with 18 bases left in between. Germline V gene lookup returns CDR1 SGHNT and CDR2 YYREEE (reference sequence). CDR3 in amino acids: CASSAVSGLTGELFF. CDR3 bases: TGTGCCAGCTCGGCCGTCAGCGGTTTAACCGGGGAGCTGTTTTTT.

The chain employs TRBV6-5 and TRBJ1-1; weak D call: TRBD1 (6 bases). Germline V lookup: CDR1 MNHEY, CDR2 SVGAGI. V dropped 5 bases and J dropped 6 bases, with 13 bases sitting between them. The CDR3 is made up of 13 amino acids. The CDR3 DNA reads as TGTGCCAGCAGTACCGGACAGATCGCTGAAGCTTTCTTT. Residues: CASSTGQIAEAFF.